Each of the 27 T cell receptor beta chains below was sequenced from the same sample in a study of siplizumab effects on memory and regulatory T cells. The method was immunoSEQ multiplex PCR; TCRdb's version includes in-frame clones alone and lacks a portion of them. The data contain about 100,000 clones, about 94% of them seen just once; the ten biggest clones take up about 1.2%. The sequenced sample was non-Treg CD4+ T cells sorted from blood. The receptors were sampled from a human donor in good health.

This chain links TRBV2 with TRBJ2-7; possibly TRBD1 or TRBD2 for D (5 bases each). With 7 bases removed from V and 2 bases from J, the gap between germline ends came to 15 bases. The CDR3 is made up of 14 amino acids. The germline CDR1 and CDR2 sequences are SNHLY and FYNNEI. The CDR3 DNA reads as TGTGCCAGCATGAGAAGGGACGGAACCTACGAGCAGTACTTC. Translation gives CASMRRDGTYEQYF. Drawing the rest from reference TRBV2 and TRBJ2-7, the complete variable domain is EPEVTQTPSHQVTQMGQEVILRCVPISNHLYFYWYRQILGQKVEFLVSFYNNEISEKSEIFDDQFSVERPDGSNFTLKIRSTKLEDSAMYFCASMRRDGTYEQYFGPGTRLTVT.

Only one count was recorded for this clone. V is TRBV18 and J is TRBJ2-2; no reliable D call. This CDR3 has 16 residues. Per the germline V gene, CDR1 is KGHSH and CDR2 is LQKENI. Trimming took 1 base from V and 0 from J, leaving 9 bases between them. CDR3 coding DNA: TGTGCCAGCTCACCACAAGTCGTTCCGAACACCGGGGAGCTGTTTTTT. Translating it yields CASSPQVVPNTGELFF.

Here the CDR3 DNA reads TGTGCCACTAAAGGGCTAGCGGGGGCCACAGATACGCAGTATTTT. Amino acid sequence: CATKGLAGATDTQYF. V gene TRBV2 combines with J gene TRBJ2-3; 10 bases match TRBD2. J lost 2 bases, V lost 10 bases, and 9 bases had no gene match. Germline assignment: CDR1 SNHLY and CDR2 FYNNEI. The CDR3 is 15 residues long.

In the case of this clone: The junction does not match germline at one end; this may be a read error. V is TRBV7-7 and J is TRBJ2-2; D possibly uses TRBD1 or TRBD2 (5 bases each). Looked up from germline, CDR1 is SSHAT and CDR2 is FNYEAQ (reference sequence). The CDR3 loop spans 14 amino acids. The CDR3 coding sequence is TGTGCTAGCAGCTCACATTGGGGGTCCGGGGAGCTGTTTTTT. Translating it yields CASSSHWGSGELFF.

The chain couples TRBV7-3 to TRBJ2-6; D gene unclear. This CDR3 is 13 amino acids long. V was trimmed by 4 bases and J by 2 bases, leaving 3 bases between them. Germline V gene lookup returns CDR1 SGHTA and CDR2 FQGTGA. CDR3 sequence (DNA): TGTGCCAGCAGCTCCCCTGGGGCCAACGTCCTGACTTTC. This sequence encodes CASSSPGANVLTF.

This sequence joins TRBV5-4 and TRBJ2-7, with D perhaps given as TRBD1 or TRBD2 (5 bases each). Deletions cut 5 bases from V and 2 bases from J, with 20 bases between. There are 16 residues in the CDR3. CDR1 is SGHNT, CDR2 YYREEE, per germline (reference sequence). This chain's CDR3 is CASRPTGQIGPYEQYF. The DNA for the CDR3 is TGTGCCAGCAGGCCAACGGGGCAGATTGGGCCCTACGAGCAGTACTTC.

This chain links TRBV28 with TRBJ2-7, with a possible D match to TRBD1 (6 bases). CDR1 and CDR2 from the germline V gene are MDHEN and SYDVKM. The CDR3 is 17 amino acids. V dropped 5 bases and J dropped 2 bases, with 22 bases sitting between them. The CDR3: CASSRRATGSLTYEQYF. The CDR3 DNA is TGTGCCAGCAGTCGACGAGCGACAGGCAGCCTAACCTACGAGCAGTACTTC.

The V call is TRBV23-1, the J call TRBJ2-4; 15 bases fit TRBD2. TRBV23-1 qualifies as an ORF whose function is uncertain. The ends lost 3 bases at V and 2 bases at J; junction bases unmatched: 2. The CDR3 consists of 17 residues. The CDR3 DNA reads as TGCGCCAGCAGTCAGGGGACTAGCGGGAGGACCAAAAACATTCAGTACTTC. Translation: CASSQGTSGRTKNIQYF.

The chain's CDR3 is CASSQGGEPQHF. CDR3 sequence (DNA): TGTGCCAGCAGCCAGGGGGGTGAGCCCCAGCATTTT. The chain uses TRBV16 and TRBJ1-5; the D gene is possibly TRBD1 (5 bases). Trimming took off 3 bases at V and 8 bases at J, with 8 bases between the two ends. Germline V gene data show CDR1 as KGHSY and CDR2 as FQNENV. The CDR3 contains 12 residues.

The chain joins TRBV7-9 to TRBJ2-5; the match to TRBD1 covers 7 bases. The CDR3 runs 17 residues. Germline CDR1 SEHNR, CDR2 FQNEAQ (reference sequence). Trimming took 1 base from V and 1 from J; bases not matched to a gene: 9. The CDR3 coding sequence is TGTGCCAGCAGCTTAGAGCTCTTGAGGGGGCGCCAAGAGACCCAGTACTTC. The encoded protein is CASSLELLRGRQETQYF.

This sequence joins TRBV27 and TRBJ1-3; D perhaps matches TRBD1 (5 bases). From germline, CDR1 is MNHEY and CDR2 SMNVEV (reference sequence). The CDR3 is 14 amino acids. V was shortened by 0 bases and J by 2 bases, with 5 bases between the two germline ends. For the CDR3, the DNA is TGTGCCAGCAGTTTATCAGGGGCTGGAAACACCATATATTTT. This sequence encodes CASSLSGAGNTIYF.

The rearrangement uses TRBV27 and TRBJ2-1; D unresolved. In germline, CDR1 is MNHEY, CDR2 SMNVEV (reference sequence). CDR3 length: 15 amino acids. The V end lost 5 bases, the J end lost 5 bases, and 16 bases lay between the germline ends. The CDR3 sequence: CASSPPLGTNNEQFF. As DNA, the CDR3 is TGTGCCAGCAGTCCCCCCTTAGGTACCAACAATGAGCAGTTCTTC.

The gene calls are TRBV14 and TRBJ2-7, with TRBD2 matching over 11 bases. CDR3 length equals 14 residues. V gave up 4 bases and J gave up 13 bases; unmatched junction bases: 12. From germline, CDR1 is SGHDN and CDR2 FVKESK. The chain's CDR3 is CASSPGTSGRGSYF. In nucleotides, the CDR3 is TGTGCCAGCAGCCCGGGGACTAGCGGCCGTGGATCCTACTTC.

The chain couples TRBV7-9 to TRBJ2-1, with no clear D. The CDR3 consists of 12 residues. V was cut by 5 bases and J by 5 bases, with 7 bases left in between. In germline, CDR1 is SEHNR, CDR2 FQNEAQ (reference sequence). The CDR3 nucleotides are TGTGCCAGCAGCCGGTCGAACAATGAGCAGTTCTTC. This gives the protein CASSRSNNEQFF.

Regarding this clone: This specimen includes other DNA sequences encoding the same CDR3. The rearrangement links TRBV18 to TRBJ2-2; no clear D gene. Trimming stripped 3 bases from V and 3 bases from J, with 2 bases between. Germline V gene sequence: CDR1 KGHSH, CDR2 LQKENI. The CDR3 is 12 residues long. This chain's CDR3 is CASSPDTGELFF. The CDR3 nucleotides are TGTGCCAGCTCACCGGACACCGGGGAGCTGTTTTTT. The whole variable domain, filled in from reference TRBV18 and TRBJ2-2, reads NAGVMQNPRHLVRRRGQEARLRCSPMKGHSHVYWYRQLPEEGLKFMVYLQKENIIDESGMPKERFSAEFPKEGPSILRIQQVVRGDSAAYFCASSPDTGELFFGEGSRLTVL.

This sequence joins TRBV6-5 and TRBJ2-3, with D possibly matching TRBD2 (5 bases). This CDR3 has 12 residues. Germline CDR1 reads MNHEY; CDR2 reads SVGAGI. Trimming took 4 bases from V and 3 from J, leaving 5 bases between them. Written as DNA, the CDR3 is TGTGCCAGCAGTTGGGAGACAGATACGCAGTATTTT. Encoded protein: CASSWETDTQYF.

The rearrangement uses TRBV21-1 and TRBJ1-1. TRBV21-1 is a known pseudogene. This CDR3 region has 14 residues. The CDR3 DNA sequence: TGTGCCAGCAGCAAACGTGTGGGACGGAGTGAAGCTTTCTTT. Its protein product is CASSKRVGRSEAFF.

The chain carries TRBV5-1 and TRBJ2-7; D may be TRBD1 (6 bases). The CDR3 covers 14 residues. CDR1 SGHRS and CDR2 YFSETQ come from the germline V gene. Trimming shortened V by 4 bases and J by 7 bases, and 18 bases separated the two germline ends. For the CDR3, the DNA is TGCGCCAGCAGCCTGGACAGCCGAATGGGGGAGCAGTACTTC. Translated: CASSLDSRMGEQYF.

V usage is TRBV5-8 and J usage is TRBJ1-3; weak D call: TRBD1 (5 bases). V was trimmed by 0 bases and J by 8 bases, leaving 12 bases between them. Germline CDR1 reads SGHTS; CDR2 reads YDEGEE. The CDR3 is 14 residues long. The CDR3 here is CASSLVAGWDTIYF. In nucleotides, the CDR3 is TGTGCCAGCAGCTTGGTTGCAGGGTGGGACACCATATATTTT. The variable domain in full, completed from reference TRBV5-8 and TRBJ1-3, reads EAGVTQSPTHLIKTRGQQATLRCSPISGHTSVYWYQQALGLGLQFLLWYDEGEERNRGNFPPRFSGRQFPNYSSELNVNALELEDSALYLCASSLVAGWDTIYFGEGSWLTVV.

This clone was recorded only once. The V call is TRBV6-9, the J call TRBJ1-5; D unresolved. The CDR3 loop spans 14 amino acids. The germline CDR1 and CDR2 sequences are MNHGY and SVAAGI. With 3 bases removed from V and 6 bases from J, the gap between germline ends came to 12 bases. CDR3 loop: CASSYGRRAQPQHF. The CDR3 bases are TGTGCCAGCAGTTACGGCCGGCGTGCTCAGCCCCAGCATTTT.

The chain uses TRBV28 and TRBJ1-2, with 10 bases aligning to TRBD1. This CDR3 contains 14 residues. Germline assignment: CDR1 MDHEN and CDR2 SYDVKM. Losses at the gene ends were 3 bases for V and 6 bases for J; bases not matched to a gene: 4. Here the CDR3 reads CASSFSGQGDGYTF. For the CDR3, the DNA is TGTGCCAGCAGTTTCTCTGGACAGGGGGATGGCTACACCTTC.

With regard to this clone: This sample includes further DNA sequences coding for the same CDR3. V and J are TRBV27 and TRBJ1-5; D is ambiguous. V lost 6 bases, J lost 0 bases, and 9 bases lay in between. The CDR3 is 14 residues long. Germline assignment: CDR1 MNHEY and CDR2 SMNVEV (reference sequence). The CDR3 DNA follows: TGTGCCAGCAGCCCAGAGAATAGCAATCAGCCCCAGCATTTT. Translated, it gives CASSPENSNQPQHF.

In DNA, the CDR3 is TGTGCCATCGGAACAGGGGGCAACACCGGGGAGCTGTTTTTT. This codes for CAIGTGGNTGELFF. The rearrangement joins TRBV10-3 to TRBJ2-2, with 9 bases aligning to TRBD1. J was trimmed by 2 bases and V by 8 bases; bases with no gene match: 3. Per germline, CDR1 ENHRY and CDR2 SYGVKD. This CDR3 region has 14 residues.

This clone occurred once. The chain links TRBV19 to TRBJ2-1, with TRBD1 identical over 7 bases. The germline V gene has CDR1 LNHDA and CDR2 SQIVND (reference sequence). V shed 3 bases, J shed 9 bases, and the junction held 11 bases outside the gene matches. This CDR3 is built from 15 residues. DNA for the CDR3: TGTGCCAGTAGTATCCGGCAGGGGGTGTCGATTGAGCAGTTCTTC. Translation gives CASSIRQGVSIEQFF.

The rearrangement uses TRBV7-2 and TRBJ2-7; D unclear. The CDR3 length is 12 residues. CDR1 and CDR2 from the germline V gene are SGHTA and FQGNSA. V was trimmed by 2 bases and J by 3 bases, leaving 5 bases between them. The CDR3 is CASSLSFYEQYF. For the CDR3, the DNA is TGTGCCAGCAGCTTATCCTTCTACGAGCAGTACTTC.

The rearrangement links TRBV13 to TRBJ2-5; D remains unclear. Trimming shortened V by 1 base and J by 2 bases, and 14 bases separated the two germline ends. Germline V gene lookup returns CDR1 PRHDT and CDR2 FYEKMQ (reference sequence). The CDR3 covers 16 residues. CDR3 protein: CASSLAEQSRQETQYF. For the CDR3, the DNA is TGTGCCAGCAGCTTAGCGGAGCAGAGTCGGCAAGAGACCCAGTACTTC.

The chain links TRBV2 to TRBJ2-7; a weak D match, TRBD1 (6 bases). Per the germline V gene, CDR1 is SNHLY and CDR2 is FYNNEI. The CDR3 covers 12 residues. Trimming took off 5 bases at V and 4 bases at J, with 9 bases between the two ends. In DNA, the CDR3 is TGTGCCAGCAGTAGGACAGTTTACGAGCAGTACTTC. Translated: CASSRTVYEQYF.